The present T cell receptor (beta chain) was sequenced within a study of T cell repertoires in cytomegalovirus infection. Study information: From public TCR beta signatures came an indication of both CMV infection and matching HLA type. Regarding the study as a whole: Ex vivo, HLA-C-restricted CMV-specific TCR beta clonotypes prevailed over the rest of the response. CMV carriers having the relevant HLA were flagged by cumulative public TCR beta family frequency.

The sample holds many counts of this clonotype. What it binds is not known. A single record per CDR3 protein comes from TCRdb applying MiXCR to the reads. This table holds approximately 500,000 distinct CDR3 sequences, 16% found once. Sequenced input: CD8+ T cells from PBMCs. The clonotype originates from a human donor in good health (CMV status not recorded). Some clones in this sample may be carry-over from other donors' samples.

DNA for the CDR3: TGTGCCAGCAGTTTATCGGCAGGGGCAGATGAAGCTTTCTTT. It specifies CASSLSAGADEAFF. The rearrangement uses TRBV27 and TRBJ1-1, with D perhaps TRBD1 (6 bases). This CDR3 is built from 14 residues. V was pared by 0 bases and J by 7 bases, with 12 bases between. From germline, CDR1 is MNHEY and CDR2 SMNVEV (reference sequence).